A single sample gave rise to the 8 T cell receptor beta chains below, sequenced in a study of T cell responses to AZD1222 COVID-19 vaccine. The data were produced by immunoSEQ multiplex PCR, yet TCRdb's version contains in-frame clones alone and is incomplete. Here the sample spans roughly 150,000 clones, roughly 91% being singletons. The input for sequencing was peripheral blood, taken on day 0 of AZD1222 vaccination. The receptors here all came from an adult in good health.

This chain joins TRBV4-3 and TRBJ2-3; D call uncertain. The length of the CDR3 is 16 residues. The ends were cut back, 0 bases at V and 0 bases at J, with 10 bases in the middle. Germline V lookup: CDR1 LGHNA, CDR2 YSLEER. CDR3 sequence (DNA): TGCGCCAGCAGCCAAGAGGCACCTGAAAGCACAGATACGCAGTATTTT. This sequence encodes CASSQEAPESTDTQYF.

The chain uses TRBV5-8 and TRBJ1-1; D gene ambiguous. This CDR3 is built from 13 residues. Germline CDR1 SGHTS, CDR2 YDEGEE. V dropped 6 bases and J dropped 0 bases, with 9 bases sitting between them. The CDR3 sequence: CASTPEVNTEAFF. In DNA form, the CDR3 reads TGTGCCAGCACCCCGGAGGTGAACACTGAAGCTTTCTTT.

V is TRBV7-7 and J is TRBJ2-2; no firm D call. Germline lookup yields CDR1 SSHAT and CDR2 FNYEAQ (reference sequence). Trimming took 2 bases from V and 0 from J, leaving 10 bases between them. The CDR3 sequence is 16 residues long. The CDR3 region has the DNA TGTGCCAGCAGCTTAATCCCAGGAGCGAACACCGGGGAGCTGTTTTTT. This gives the protein CASSLIPGANTGELFF.

The genes are TRBV6-5 and TRBJ1-2; tentatively, D is TRBD1 (5 bases). Germline CDR1 reads MNHEY; CDR2 reads SVGAGI. The CDR3 is 13 residues long. Trimming removed 7 bases at V and 4 bases at J, with 13 bases between. Here the CDR3 DNA reads TGTGCCAGCACCCTCTGGGGCGGCTATGGCTACACCTTC. It codes for CASTLWGGYGYTF.

V gene TRBV7-6 combines with J gene TRBJ1-1; the D gene is possibly TRBD1 (6 bases). This CDR3 contains 15 residues. Germline CDR1 SGHVS, CDR2 FNYEAQ. V lost 5 bases and J 3 bases, leaving 16 bases between the germline ends. The CDR3 is CASSLATGVYTEAFF. The CDR3 region has the DNA TGTGCCAGCAGCCTTGCGACAGGTGTCTACACTGAAGCTTTCTTT. Full variable domain (rest looked up from reference TRBV7-6 and TRBJ1-1): GAGVSQSPRYKVTKRGQDVALRCDPISGHVSLYWYRQALGQGPEFLTYFNYEAQQDKSGLPNDRFSAERPEGSISTLTIQRTEQRDSAMYRCASSLATGVYTEAFFGQGTRLTVV.

This clone showed up just once. The genes are TRBV28 and TRBJ2-7; D possibly matches TRBD1 or TRBD2 (5 bases each). V was cut by 2 bases and J by 7 bases, with 12 bases left in between. CDR3 length: 13 amino acids. Germline CDR1 and CDR2: MDHEN and SYDVKM. CDR3 protein: CASSLAGTREQYF. As DNA, the CDR3 is TGTGCCAGCAGTTTAGCAGGGACGAGAGAGCAGTACTTC.

J is TRBJ2-6 and V is TRBV5-4, with unresolved D. The CDR3 loop spans 16 amino acids. The germline V gene has CDR1 SGHNT and CDR2 YYREEE (reference sequence). The ends were cut back, 2 bases at V and 6 bases at J, with 15 bases in the middle. The CDR3 loop reads CASSLPPGPKANVLTF. The CDR3 DNA reads as TGTGCCAGCAGCTTACCCCCCGGGCCAAAGGCCAACGTCCTGACTTTC.

The rearrangement links TRBV5-1 to TRBJ1-2, with D possibly being TRBD1 (6 bases). Germline V gene lookup returns CDR1 SGHRS and CDR2 YFSETQ. The ends were cut back, 3 bases at V and 8 bases at J, with 20 bases in the middle. The CDR3 covers 15 residues. The CDR3 DNA reads as TGCGCCAGCAGCTCGCAATTGACAGGCCCGGGGGGCTACACCTTC. Translating gives CASSSQLTGPGGYTF.